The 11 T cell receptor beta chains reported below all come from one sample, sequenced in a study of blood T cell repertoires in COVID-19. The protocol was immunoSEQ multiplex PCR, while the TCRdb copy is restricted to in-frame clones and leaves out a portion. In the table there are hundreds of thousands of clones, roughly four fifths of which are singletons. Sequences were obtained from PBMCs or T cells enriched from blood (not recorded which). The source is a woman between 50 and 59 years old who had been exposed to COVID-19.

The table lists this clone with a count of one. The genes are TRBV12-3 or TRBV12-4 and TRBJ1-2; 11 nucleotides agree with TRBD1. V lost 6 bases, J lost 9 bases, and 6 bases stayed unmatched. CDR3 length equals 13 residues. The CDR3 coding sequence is TGTGCCAGCAGACGAGGACAGGGGGCAAGCTACACCTTC. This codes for CASRRGQGASYTF.

The CDR3 DNA is TGTGCCAGCAGCTTTTACCTTAGCTCCTATAATTCACCCCTCCACTTT. Translated: CASSFYLSSYNSPLHF. The chain recombines TRBV5-5 with TRBJ1-6, with unresolved D. V lost 2 bases and J lost 0, with 9 bases in between. Germline V lookup: CDR1 SGHKS, CDR2 YYEKEE (reference sequence). The length of the CDR3 is 16 residues.

DNA of the CDR3: TGTGCCACCAGCAGAGAGGGGACAGGGCCCAACGAGCAGTACTTC. The encoded protein is CATSREGTGPNEQYF. This chain links TRBV15 with TRBJ2-7; 9 bases map to TRBD1. V lost 0 bases to trimming and J lost 5 bases; unmatched junction nucleotides: 5. The CDR3 contains 15 residues. Per the germline V gene, CDR1 is LNHNV and CDR2 is YYDKDF (reference sequence).

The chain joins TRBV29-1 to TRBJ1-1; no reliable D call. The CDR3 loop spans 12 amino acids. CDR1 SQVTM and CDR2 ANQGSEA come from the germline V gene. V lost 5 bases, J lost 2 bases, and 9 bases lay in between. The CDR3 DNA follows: TGCAGCGTTATGTTATCCAACACTGAAGCTTTCTTT. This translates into CSVMLSNTEAFF. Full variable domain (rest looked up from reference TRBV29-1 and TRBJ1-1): SAVISQKPSRDICQRGTSLTIQCQVDSQVTMMFWYRQQPGQSLTLIATANQGSEATYESGFVIDKFPISRPNLTFSTLTVSNMSPEDSSIYLCSVMLSNTEAFFGQGTRLTVV.

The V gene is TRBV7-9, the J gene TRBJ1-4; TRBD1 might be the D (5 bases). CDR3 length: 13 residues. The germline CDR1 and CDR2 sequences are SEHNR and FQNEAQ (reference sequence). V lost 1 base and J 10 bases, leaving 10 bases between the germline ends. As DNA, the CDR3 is TGTGCCAGCAGCTTAGTGGAGGGGCGAAAACTGTTTTTT. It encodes CASSLVEGRKLFF.

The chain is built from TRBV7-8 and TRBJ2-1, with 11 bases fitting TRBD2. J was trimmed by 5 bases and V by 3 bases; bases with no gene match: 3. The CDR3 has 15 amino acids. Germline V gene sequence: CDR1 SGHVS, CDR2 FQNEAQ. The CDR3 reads CASSLTSGEHNEQFF. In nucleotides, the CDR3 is TGTGCCAGCAGCTTGACTAGCGGGGAGCACAATGAGCAGTTCTTC.

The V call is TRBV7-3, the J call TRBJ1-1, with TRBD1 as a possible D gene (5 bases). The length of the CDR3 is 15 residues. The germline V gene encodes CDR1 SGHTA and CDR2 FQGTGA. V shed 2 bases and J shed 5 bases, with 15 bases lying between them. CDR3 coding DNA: TGTGCCAGCAGCTTAGACGGGAGACAGTCGACTGAAGCTTTCTTT. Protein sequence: CASSLDGRQSTEAFF.

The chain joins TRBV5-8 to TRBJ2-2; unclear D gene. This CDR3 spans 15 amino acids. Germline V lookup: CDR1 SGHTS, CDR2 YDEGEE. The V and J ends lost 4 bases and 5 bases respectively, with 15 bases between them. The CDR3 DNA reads TGTGCCAGCAGCCCAGGAAGGCCCATAACCGGGGAGCTGTTTTTT. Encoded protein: CASSPGRPITGELFF.

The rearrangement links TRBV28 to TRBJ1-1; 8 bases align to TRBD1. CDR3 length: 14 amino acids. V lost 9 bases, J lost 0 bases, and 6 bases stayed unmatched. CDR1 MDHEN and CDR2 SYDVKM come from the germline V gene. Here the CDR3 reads CASRTTGVNTEAFF. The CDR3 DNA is TGTGCCAGTCGAACGACAGGGGTGAACACTGAAGCTTTCTTT.

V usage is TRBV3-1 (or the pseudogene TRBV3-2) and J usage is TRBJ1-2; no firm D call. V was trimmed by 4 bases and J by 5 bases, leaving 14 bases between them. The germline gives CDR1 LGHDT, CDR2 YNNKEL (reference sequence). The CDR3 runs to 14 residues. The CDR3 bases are TGTGCCAGCAGCCCCTTCAAAGCTTCTTATGGCTACACCTTC. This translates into CASSPFKASYGYTF.

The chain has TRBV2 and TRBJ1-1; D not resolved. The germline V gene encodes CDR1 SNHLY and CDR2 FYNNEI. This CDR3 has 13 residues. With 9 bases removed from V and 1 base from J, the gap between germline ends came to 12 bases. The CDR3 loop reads CASRKGENTEAFF. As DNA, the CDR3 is TGTGCCAGTCGAAAGGGAGAGAACACTGAAGCTTTCTTT.